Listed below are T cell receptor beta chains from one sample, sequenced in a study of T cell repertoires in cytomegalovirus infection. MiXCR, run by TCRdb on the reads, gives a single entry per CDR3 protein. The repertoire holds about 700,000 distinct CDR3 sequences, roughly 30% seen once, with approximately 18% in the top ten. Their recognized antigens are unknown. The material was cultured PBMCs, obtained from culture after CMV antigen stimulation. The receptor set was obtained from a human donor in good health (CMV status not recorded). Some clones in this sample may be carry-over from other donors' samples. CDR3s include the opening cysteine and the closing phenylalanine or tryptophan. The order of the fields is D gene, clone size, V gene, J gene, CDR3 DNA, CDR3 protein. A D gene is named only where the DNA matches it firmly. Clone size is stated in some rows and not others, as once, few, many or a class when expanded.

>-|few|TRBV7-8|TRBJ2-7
TGTGCCAGCAGCTTAGGGATCGGGGGTTCCTACGAGCAGTACTTC
CASSLGIGGSYEQYF
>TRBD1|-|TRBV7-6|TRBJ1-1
TGTGCCAGCAGCGTGACAGGGGAGAAGACTGAAGCTTTCTTT
CASSVTGEKTEAFF
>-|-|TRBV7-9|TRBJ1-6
TGTGCCAGCAGCTTATCCCCTTATTCACCCCTCCACTTT
CASSLSPYSPLHF
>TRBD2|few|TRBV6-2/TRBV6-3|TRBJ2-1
TGTGCCAGCAGTCTTAGCGGGGGGATGCGGGGTGAGCAGTTCTTC
CASSLSGGMRGEQFF
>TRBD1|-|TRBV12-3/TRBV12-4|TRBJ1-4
TGTGCCAGCAGAACCGGGACAGGAAATGAAAAACTGTTTTTT
CASRTGTGNEKLFF
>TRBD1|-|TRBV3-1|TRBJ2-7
TGTGCCAGCAGCCAAATGACAGGGTTGCCCTACGAGCAGTACTTC
CASSQMTGLPYEQYF
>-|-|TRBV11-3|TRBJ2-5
TGTGCCAGCAGCGCCTCACGCAGGAAGGGAGAGACCCAGTACTTC
CASSASRRKGETQYF
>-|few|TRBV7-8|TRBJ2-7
TGTGCCAGCAGCTCGGTCGGGGAGCAGTACTTC
CASSSVGEQYF
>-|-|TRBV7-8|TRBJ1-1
TGTGCCAGCAGCGTCCTCGGACATCAAGAAGCTTTCTTT
CASSVLGHQEAFF
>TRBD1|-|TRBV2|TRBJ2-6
TGTGCCAGCAATCGACCACAGGGGGCGCAACCTGGGGCCAACGTCCTGACTTTC
CASNRPQGAQPGANVLTF
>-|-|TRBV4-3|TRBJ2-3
TGCGCCAGCAGCCACACCATTCCTCCTTGGGGAGTTGCTAGCACAGATACGCAGTATTTT
CASSHTIPPWGVASTDTQYF
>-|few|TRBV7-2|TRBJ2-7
TGTGCCAGCAGCTTAATCAGGGGCTACGAGCAGTACTTC
CASSLIRGYEQYF
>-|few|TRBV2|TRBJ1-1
TGTGCCAGCAGCGCGCCCCACACGAGGAACACTGAAGCTTTCTTT
CASSAPHTRNTEAFF
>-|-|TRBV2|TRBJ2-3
TGTGCCAGCAGTCCAGCGAAACAGGCCTTAATGCTGACAGATACGCAGTATTTT
CASSPAKQALMLTDTQYF
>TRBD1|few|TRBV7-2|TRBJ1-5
TGTGCCAGCAGCTCCCGCGGACAGGGAGGTCAGCCCCAGCATTTT
CASSSRGQGGQPQHF
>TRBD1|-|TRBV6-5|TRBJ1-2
TGTGCCAGCAGTCCCCGGGACAGGGCTGATATGAGCTACACCTTC
CASSPRDRADMSYTF
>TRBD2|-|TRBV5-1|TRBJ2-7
TGCGCCAGCATGGGGACTAGCGGGGGGTACGAGCAGTACTTC
CASMGTSGGYEQYF
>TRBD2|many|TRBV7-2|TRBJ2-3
TGTGCCAGCAGCCTCGCGGGGGGCCGGGATACGCAGTATTTT
CASSLAGGRDTQYF
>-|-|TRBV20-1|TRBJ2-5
TGCAGTGCTAGCGGCACACGAGAGACCCAGTACTTC
CSASGTRETQYF
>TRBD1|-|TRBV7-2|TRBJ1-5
TGTGCCAGCAGCTTAGAGGTGACAGGGAGGAGCAATCAGCCCCAGCATTTT
CASSLEVTGRSNQPQHF
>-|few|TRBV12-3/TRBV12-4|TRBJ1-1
TGTGCCAGCTCGACTTTGAACACTGAAGCTTTCTTT
CASSTLNTEAFF
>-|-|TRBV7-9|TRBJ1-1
TGTGCCAGCACCCCGGTATCTAGTCTCTCTGAAGCTTTCTTT
CASTPVSSLSEAFF
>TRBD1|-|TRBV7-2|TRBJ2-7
TGTGCCAGCAGCAGCTTCCGGGACAGGGGCGTGATAGAGCAGTACTTC
CASSSFRDRGVIEQYF
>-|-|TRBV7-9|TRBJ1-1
TGTGCCAGCAGCCATGGACGGACCACTGAAGCTTTCTTT
CASSHGRTTEAFF
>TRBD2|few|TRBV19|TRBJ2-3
TGTGCCAGTAGTCCCGGTCTGAGGACTAGGGGAGATACGCAGTATTTT
CASSPGLRTRGDTQYF
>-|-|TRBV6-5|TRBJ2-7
TGTGCCAGCAGTTACGGACCGGGGTTCTACGAGCAGTACTTC
CASSYGPGFYEQYF
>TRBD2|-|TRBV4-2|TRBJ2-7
TGTGCCAGCAAACCAGCGGGAGCTTCCTACGAGCAGTACTTC
CASKPAGASYEQYF
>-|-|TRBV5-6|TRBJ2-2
TGTGCCAGCAGCTTCGACGCGAACACCGGGGAGCTGTTTTTT
CASSFDANTGELFF
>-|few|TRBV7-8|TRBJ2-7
TGTGCCAGCAGCTTAGAACGGAGTCGTACCTACGAGCAGTACTTC
CASSLERSRTYEQYF
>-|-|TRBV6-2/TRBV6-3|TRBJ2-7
TGTGCCAGCAGTTACTCGAAGGGCAAGAGCTCCTACGAGCAGTACTTC
CASSYSKGKSSYEQYF
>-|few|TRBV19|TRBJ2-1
TGTGCCAGTAGTATAGAGGGGGGTGGCTACAATGAGCAGTTCTTC
CASSIEGGGYNEQFF
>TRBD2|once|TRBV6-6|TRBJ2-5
TGTGCCAGCAGGGTATTAGCGGGGGGCGGAGAGACCCAGTACTTC
CASRVLAGGGETQYF
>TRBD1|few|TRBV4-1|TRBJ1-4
TGCGCCAGCAGCCCGGGACAGAGTAGTGCAACTAATGAAAAACTGTTTTTT
CASSPGQSSATNEKLFF
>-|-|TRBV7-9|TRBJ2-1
TGTGCCAGCAGCTTACGGGGTTACTACAATGAGCAGTTCTTC
CASSLRGYYNEQFF
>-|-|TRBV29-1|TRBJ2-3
TGCAGCGCTGGCCGACCGGTCGATACGCAGTATTTT
CSAGRPVDTQYF
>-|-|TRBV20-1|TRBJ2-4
TGCAGTGCTTTAGGACTAGCCAAAAACATTCAGTACTTC
CSALGLAKNIQYF
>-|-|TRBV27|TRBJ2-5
TGTGCCAGCAGTTTACAATGGGACGAGACCCAGTACTTC
CASSLQWDETQYF
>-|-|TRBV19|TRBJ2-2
TGTGCCAGTAGGCGACAGACGAACACCGGGGAGCTGTTTTTT
CASRRQTNTGELFF
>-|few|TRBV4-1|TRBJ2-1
TGCGCCAGCAGCCAAGCCCGGGGGTTAGCGTACAATGAGCAGTTCTTC
CASSQARGLAYNEQFF
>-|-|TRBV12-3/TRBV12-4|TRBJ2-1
TGTGCCAGCAGTCCTCATGACGGGGTTATTGGCTCCTACAATGAGCAGTTCTTC
CASSPHDGVIGSYNEQFF
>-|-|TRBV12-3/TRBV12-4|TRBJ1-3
TGTGCCAGCAAAGTGAGGAGCACCATATATTTT
CASKVRSTIYF
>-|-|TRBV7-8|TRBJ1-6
TGTGCCAGCAGCTTAGACAGCTATAATTCACCCCTCCACTTT
CASSLDSYNSPLHF